This is a list of T cell receptor beta chains from one sample in a study of blood T cell repertoires in COVID-19. Sequencing was performed with immunoSEQ multiplex PCR; in TCRdb, only in-frame clones are kept and a portion is missing. The sample lists tens of thousands of clones; about 88% were seen once. The sequenced material came from peripheral blood. These receptors all stem from a human donor in a cohort sampled during active COVID-19. The CDR3 runs from the conserved cysteine through the conserved F or W. Fields, in order: CDR3 length, V gene, D gene, clone size, J gene, CDR3 protein, CDR3 DNA. A D gene is named only where the DNA matches it firmly. Not all rows give a size; the values are once, few, many and, for expanded clones, a class.

14	TRBV3-1/TRBV3-2	TRBD1	NA	TRBJ2-7	CASSQGQGQYEQYF	TGTGCCAGCAGCCAAGGACAGGGGCAGTACGAGCAGTACTTC
14	TRBV28	NA	NA	TRBJ1-2	CASSLSPSGDGYTF	TGTGCCAGCAGTTTAAGTCCTTCAGGGGATGGCTACACCTTC
16	TRBV7-9	TRBD1	NA	TRBJ2-5	CASSLGTGGLWETQYF	TGTGCCAGCAGCTTGGGGACAGGGGGCCTTTGGGAGACCCAGTACTTC
14	TRBV2	TRBD2	NA	TRBJ2-3	CASRDRTSADTQYF	TGTGCCAGCAGAGACAGGACTAGCGCAGATACGCAGTATTTT
15	TRBV29-1	NA	NA	TRBJ1-3	CSALQGTSSGNTIYF	TGCAGCGCCTTACAGGGAACCAGCTCTGGAAACACCATATATTTT
12	TRBV2	TRBD1	NA	TRBJ2-7	CASRQGFYEQYF	TGTGCCAGCAGACAGGGGTTCTACGAGCAGTACTTC
14	TRBV30	NA	NA	TRBJ2-1	CAYMGPSSYNEQFF	TGTGCCTATATGGGGCCTAGCTCCTACAATGAGCAGTTCTTC
13	TRBV10-3	NA	NA	TRBJ2-4	CAISESQGRTPYF	TGTGCCATCAGTGAGTCTCAGGGTCGTACGCCATACTTC
14	TRBV4-1	TRBD2	NA	TRBJ2-5	CASSRGLGLETQYF	TGCGCCAGCAGCCGGGGACTAGGGTTGGAGACCCAGTACTTC
16	TRBV7-2	NA	NA	TRBJ1-3	CASSLVAGNSGNTIYF	TGTGCCAGCAGCTTAGTGGCAGGGAACTCTGGAAACACCATATATTTT
16	TRBV28	TRBD2	NA	TRBJ2-1	CASILGLAGPYNEQFF	TGTGCCAGCATCCTCGGACTAGCGGGCCCCTACAATGAGCAGTTCTTC
22	TRBV14	TRBD2	NA	TRBJ2-2	CASSQEYRSGALAGGGTGELFF	TGTGCCAGCAGCCAGGAATACAGATCGGGGGCACTAGCGGGAGGTGGCACCGGGGAGCTGTTTTTT
15	TRBV7-2	TRBD1	NA	TRBJ2-7	CASSPKPDRAYEQYF	TGTGCCAGCAGCCCGAAGCCGGACAGGGCCTACGAGCAGTACTTC
14	TRBV7-2	TRBD2	NA	TRBJ2-1	CASRVSGSRNEQFF	TGTGCCAGCAGAGTTAGCGGGAGCCGGAATGAGCAGTTCTTC
13	TRBV27	TRBD1	NA	TRBJ2-1	CASSDRGYNEQFF	TGTGCCAGCAGTGACAGGGGCTACAATGAGCAGTTCTTC
14	TRBV5-1	NA	once	TRBJ2-5	CASSLSNPGETQYF	TGCGCCAGCAGCTTGAGTAATCCCGGTGAGACCCAGTACTTC
13	TRBV29-1	NA	once	TRBJ2-5	CSVDPSGQETQYF	TGCAGCGTAGACCCAAGCGGGCAAGAGACCCAGTACTTC
14	TRBV29-1	NA	NA	TRBJ2-1	CSAAGLANGIEQFF	TGCAGCGCAGCGGGCCTCGCGAACGGCATTGAGCAGTTCTTC
18	TRBV3-1/TRBV3-2	TRBD1	NA	TRBJ2-4	CASSQAGTARVAKNIQYF	TGTGCCAGCAGCCAAGCCGGGACAGCGAGAGTAGCCAAAAACATTCAGTACTTC
16	TRBV5-4	TRBD1	NA	TRBJ2-7	CASSLLGQGATYEQYF	TGTGCCAGCAGCTTGCTCGGGCAGGGGGCGACCTACGAGCAGTACTTC
16	TRBV11-2	NA	once	TRBJ2-3	CASSLAGSPRTDTQYF	TGTGCCAGCAGCTTAGCGGGATCACCACGCACAGATACGCAGTATTTT
14	TRBV7-8	NA	NA	TRBJ2-7	CASSLGGRSYEQYF	TGTGCCAGCAGCTTAGGCGGTAGGTCCTACGAGCAGTACTTC
13	TRBV6-5	TRBD1	NA	TRBJ1-6	CASDRDRGSPLHF	TGTGCCAGCGACCGGGACAGGGGCTCACCCCTCCACTTT
11	TRBV29-1	NA	once	TRBJ2-3	CSVIRGDTQYF	TGCAGCGTTATCCGAGGGGATACGCAGTATTTT
17	TRBV7-3	TRBD2	NA	TRBJ2-1	CASSLTSGVSFYNEQFF	TGTGCCAGCAGCTTAACTAGCGGGGTCAGCTTCTACAATGAGCAGTTCTTC
13	TRBV7-9	TRBD1	NA	TRBJ1-2	CASIEDRVDGYTF	TGTGCCAGCATTGAGGACAGGGTGGATGGCTACACCTTC
14	TRBV14	NA	NA	TRBJ2-5	CASSQDPYQETQYF	TGTGCCAGCAGCCAAGATCCGTACCAAGAGACCCAGTACTTC
15	TRBV28	TRBD1	NA	TRBJ2-3	CASSIKTGRADTQYF	TGTGCCAGCAGTATAAAGACAGGGCGGGCAGATACGCAGTATTTT
16	TRBV28	NA	NA	TRBJ1-5	CASSNLPGLGNQPQHF	TGTGCCAGCAGTAACCTACCAGGGCTCGGCAATCAGCCCCAGCATTTT
17	TRBV11-2	TRBD2	NA	TRBJ2-2	CASTALSGRNDFRELFF	TGTGCCAGCACCGCCCTTAGCGGGAGGAACGATTTCCGGGAGCTGTTTTTT
14	TRBV19	TRBD2	few	TRBJ2-7	CASTPGLGSYEQYF	TGTGCCAGTACCCCGGGACTAGGGTCTTACGAGCAGTACTTC
13	TRBV5-8	TRBD1	NA	TRBJ2-1	CASRPQGVDEQFF	TGTGCCAGCAGACCACAGGGGGTTGATGAGCAGTTCTTC
16	TRBV9	TRBD1	NA	TRBJ1-2	CASSVEGLGQRYGYTF	TGTGCCAGCAGCGTAGAGGGATTGGGACAGCGATATGGCTACACCTTC
12	TRBV5-1	NA	NA	TRBJ1-2	CASSYSTHGYTF	TGCGCCAGCAGCTACAGCACCCATGGCTACACCTTC
12	TRBV28	NA	NA	TRBJ1-4	CASEQHNEKLFF	TGTGCCTCTGAACAACATAATGAAAAACTGTTTTTT
15	TRBV7-2	TRBD1	NA	TRBJ2-7	CASSIPGQGIYEQYF	TGTGCCAGCAGCATACCGGGACAGGGAATCTACGAGCAGTACTTC
14	TRBV7-9	TRBD1	medium-sized	TRBJ1-1	CASSISGGNTEAFF	TGTGCCAGCAGCATATCAGGGGGGAACACTGAAGCTTTCTTT
13	TRBV29-1	NA	once	TRBJ2-3	CSVEPGIADTQYF	TGCAGCGTTGAGCCCGGGATCGCAGATACGCAGTATTTT
14	TRBV25-1	TRBD1	once	TRBJ2-7	CASSEPGQGREQYF	TGTGCCAGCAGTGAGCCCGGACAGGGTCGGGAGCAGTACTTC
16	TRBV19	NA	NA	TRBJ1-4	CASSISHIATNEKLFF	TGTGCCAGTAGTATAAGCCATATCGCAACTAATGAAAAACTGTTTTTT
16	TRBV27	TRBD1	NA	TRBJ1-5	CASSPRDRGRDQPQHF	TGTGCCAGCAGTCCCCGGGACAGGGGCCGAGATCAGCCCCAGCATTTT
15	TRBV2	NA	once	TRBJ2-1	CASRGGDAGYNEQFF	TGTGCCAGCCGTGGGGGAGACGCAGGATACAATGAGCAGTTCTTC
16	TRBV28	TRBD2	few	TRBJ2-3	CASSAVTSSSTDTQYF	TGTGCCAGCAGTGCTGTGACTAGCTCTAGCACAGATACGCAGTATTTT
16	TRBV11-2	TRBD1	NA	TRBJ2-5	CASSSSGQGAWETQYF	TGTGCCAGCAGCAGTTCTGGGCAGGGGGCTTGGGAGACCCAGTACTTC
14	TRBV3-1/TRBV3-2	NA	once	TRBJ2-7	CASSQGAGSYEQYF	TGTGCCAGCAGCCAAGGGGCGGGATCTTACGAGCAGTACTTC